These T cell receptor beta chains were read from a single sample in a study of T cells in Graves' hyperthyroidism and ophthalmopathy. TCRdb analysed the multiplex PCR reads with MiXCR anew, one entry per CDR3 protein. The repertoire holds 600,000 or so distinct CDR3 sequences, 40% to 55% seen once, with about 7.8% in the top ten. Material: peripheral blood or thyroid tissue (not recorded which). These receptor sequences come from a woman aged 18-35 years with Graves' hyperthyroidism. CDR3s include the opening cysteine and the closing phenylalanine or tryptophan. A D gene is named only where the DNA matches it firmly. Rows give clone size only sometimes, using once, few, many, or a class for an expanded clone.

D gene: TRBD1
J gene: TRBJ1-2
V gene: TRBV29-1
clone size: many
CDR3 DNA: TGCAGCGTAGGGACAGGGGGCCACTATGGCTACACCTTC
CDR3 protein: CSVGTGGHYGYTF

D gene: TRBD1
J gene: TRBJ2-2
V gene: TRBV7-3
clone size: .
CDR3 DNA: TGTGCCAGCAGCTCGGGACAGGGATCGGCCGGGGAGCTGTTTTTT
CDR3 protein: CASSSGQGSAGELFF

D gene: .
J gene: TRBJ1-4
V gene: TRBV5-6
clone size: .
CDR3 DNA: TGTGCCAGCAGCCCCCGGAGCCTCAATGAAAAACTGTTTTTT
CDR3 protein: CASSPRSLNEKLFF

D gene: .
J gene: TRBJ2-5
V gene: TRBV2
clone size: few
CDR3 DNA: TGTGCCAGCACCCAGGACGCCCGGGAGACCCAGTACTTC
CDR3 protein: CASTQDARETQYF

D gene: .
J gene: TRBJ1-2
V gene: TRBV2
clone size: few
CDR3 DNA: TGTGCCAGCAGTTTACGCAGGGAAGGCTATGGCTACACCTTC
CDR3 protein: CASSLRREGYGYTF

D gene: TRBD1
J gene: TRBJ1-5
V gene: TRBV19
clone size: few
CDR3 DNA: TGTGCCAGTACCGGACAGGGTAGCAATCAGCCCCAGCATTTT
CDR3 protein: CASTGQGSNQPQHF

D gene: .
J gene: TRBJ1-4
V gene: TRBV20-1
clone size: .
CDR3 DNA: TGCAGTGCTAGAGATAGTCTGGGTAATGAAAAACTGTTTTTT
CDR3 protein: CSARDSLGNEKLFF

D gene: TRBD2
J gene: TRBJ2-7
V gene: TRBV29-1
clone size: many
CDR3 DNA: TGCAGCGTTGAAGAAATCGGCGGGAGAAGCTACGAGCAGTACTTC
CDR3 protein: CSVEEIGGRSYEQYF

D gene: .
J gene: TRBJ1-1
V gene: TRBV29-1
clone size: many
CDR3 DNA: TGCAGCGTTGGGGGGACTGAAGCTTTCTTT
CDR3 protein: CSVGGTEAFF

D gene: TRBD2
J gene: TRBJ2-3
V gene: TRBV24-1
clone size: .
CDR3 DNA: TGTGCCACCAGTGACCTAGCGGGAGGCCCAGATACGCAGTATTTT
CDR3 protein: CATSDLAGGPDTQYF

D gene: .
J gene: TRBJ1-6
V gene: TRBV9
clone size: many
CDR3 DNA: TGTGCCAGCAGCGTAGATGGGGGGCCGAATTCACCCCTCCACTTT
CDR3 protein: CASSVDGGPNSPLHF

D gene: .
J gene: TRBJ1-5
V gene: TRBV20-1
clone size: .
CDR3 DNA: TGCAGTGCTAGAGCAACGATGGGTTATAGCAATCAGCCCCAGCATTTT
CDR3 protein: CSARATMGYSNQPQHF

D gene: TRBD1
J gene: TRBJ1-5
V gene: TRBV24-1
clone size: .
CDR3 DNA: TGTGCCACCAGTGCGCCCGACAGGGGGCGGGATCAGCCCCAGCATTTT
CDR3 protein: CATSAPDRGRDQPQHF

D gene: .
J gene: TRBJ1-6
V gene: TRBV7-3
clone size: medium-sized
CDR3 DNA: TGTGCCAGCAGCCCCACCCCGGCCGAGGATAATTCACCCCTCCACTTT
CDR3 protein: CASSPTPAEDNSPLHF

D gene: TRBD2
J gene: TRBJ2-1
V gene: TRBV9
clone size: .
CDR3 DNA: TGTGCCAGCAGCTTCTCTAGCGGGAGTTACGTAGGGGAGCAGTTCTTC
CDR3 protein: CASSFSSGSYVGEQFF

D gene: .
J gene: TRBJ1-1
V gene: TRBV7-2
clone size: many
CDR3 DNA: TGTGCCAGCAGCGGGGCACGAGAAACTGAAGCTTTCTTT
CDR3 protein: CASSGARETEAFF

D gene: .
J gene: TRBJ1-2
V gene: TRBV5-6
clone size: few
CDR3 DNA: TGTGCCAGCAGCTCCCAGGGCGCCGTCTATGGCTACACCTTC
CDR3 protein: CASSSQGAVYGYTF

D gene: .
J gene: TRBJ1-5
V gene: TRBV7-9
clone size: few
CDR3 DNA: TGTGCCAGCAACCCCCTACCAGCAGGGAATCAGCCCCAGCATTTT
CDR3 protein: CASNPLPAGNQPQHF

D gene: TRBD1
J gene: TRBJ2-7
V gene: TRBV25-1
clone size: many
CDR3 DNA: TGTGCCAGCAGACGGACAGGGGAGGCGAACGAGCAGTACTTC
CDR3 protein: CASRRTGEANEQYF

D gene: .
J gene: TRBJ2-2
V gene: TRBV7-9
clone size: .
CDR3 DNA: TGTGCCAGCAGCTTAGGCCAGTTGAACACCGGGGAGCTGTTTTTT
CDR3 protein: CASSLGQLNTGELFF

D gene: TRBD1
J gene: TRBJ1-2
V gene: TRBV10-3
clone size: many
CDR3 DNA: TGTGCCTCCAACCAGGGGGCGCGAGGCTACACCTTC
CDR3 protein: CASNQGARGYTF

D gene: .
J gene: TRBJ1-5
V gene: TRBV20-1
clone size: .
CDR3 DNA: TGCAGTGCTAGCCGGGACCCCAATCAGCCCCAGCATTTT
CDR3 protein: CSASRDPNQPQHF

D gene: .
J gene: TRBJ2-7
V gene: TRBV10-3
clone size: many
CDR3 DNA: TGTGCCACCAGCTTACAGGGGAGGTCGTACTTC
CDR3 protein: CATSLQGRSYF

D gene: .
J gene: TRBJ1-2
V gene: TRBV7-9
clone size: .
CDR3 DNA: TGTGCCAGCAGCCCTCTAGTCGGCTACACCTTC
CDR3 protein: CASSPLVGYTF

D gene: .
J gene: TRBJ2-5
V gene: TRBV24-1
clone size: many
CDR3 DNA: TGTGCCACCAGTGATTCCCGGGGGCTAGAGACCCAGTACTTC
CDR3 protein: CATSDSRGLETQYF

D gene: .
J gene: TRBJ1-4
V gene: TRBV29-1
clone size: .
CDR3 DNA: TGCAGCGGCAGGGTTACTAATGAAAAACTGTTTTTT
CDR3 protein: CSGRVTNEKLFF

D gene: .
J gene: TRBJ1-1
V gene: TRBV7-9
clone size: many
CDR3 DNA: TGTGCCAGCAGCGACGGAGGAATCGAAGCTTTCTTT
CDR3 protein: CASSDGGIEAFF

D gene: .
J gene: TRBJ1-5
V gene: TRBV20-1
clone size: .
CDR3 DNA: TGCAGTGCTAGAGACGGGATTATGGGCAATCAGCCCCAGCATTTT
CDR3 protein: CSARDGIMGNQPQHF

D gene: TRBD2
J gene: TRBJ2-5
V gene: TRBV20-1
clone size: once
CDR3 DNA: TGCAGTGCTAGAGTTAGCGGGCCCCAGTACTTC
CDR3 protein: CSARVSGPQYF

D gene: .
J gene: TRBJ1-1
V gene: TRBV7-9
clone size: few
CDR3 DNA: TGCGCCAGCAGCGAAGGAGGGGGGAAGGCTGAAGCTTTCTTT
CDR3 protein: CASSEGGGKAEAFF

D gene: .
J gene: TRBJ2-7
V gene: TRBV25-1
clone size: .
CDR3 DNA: TGTGCCAGCAATGGGGATGAGCAGTACTTC
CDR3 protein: CASNGDEQYF

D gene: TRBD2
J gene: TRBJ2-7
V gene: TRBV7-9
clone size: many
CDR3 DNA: TGTGCCAGCAGCTCTCAGCGGGGCGGCCACGAGCAGTACTTC
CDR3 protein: CASSSQRGGHEQYF

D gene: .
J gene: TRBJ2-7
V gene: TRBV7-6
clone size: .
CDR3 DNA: TGTGCCAGCAGCGATCAGGAGGACTACCACCTCTACGAGCAGTACTTC
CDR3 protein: CASSDQEDYHLYEQYF

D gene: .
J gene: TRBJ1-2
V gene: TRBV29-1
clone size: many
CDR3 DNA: TGCAGCGTTGTGGTCAGCTATGGCTACACCTTC
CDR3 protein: CSVVVSYGYTF

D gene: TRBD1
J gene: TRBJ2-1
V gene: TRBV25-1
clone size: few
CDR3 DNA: TGTGCCAGCAGTGAAACAGGGGTTGAGCAGTTCTTC
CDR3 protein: CASSETGVEQFF

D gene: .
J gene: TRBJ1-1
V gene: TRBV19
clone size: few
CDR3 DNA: TGTGCCAGTAGTATCTGGGCGAACACTGAAGCTTTCTTT
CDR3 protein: CASSIWANTEAFF

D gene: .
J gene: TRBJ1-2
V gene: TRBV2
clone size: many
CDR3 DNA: TGTGCCAGCAGCCACAGGGTGGGCTACACCTTC
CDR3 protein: CASSHRVGYTF

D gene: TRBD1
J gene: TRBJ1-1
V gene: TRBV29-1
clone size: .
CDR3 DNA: TGCAGCGTTGAAGGGACAGGGAACACTGAAGCTTTCTTT
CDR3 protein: CSVEGTGNTEAFF

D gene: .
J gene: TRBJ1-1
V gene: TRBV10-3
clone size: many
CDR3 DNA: TGTGCCATCAGTAATGGGGAGGACACTGAAGCTTTCTTT
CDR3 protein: CAISNGEDTEAFF

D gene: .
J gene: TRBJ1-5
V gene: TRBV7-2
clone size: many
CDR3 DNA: TGTGCCAGCAGCTTGACAGCCCGACAGCCCCAGCATTTT
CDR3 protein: CASSLTARQPQHF

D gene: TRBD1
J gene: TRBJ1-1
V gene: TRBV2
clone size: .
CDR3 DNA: TGTGCCAGCAGCTCGGAACAGGGGCAAGGGGCTTTCTTT
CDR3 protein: CASSSEQGQGAFF

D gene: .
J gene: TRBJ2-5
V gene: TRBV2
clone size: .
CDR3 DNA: TGTGCCAGCATTGGGCAGGGGGGACAGCCCCAGTACTTC
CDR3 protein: CASIGQGGQPQYF

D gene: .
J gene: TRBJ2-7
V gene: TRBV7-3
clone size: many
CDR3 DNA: TGTGCCAGCAGCTTAACTGGAGGGTCGGCGTCCTACGAGCAGTACTTC
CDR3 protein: CASSLTGGSASYEQYF

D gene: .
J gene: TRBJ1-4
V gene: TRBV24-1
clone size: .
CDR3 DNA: TGTGCCACCAGTGTTAGGGGAGAAAAACTGTTTTTT
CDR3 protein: CATSVRGEKLFF

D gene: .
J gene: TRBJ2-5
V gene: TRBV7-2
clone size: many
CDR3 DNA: TGTGCCAGCAGCCTAAGGCTTTTAGGGACCCAGTACTTC
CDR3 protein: CASSLRLLGTQYF

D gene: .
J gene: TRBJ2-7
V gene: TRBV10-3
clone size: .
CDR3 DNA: TGTGCCATCAGTGAGCGCCCAGGGCCTTACGAGCAGTACTTC
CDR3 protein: CAISERPGPYEQYF

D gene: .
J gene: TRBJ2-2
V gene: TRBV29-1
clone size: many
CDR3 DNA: TGCAGCGTTGACCTCGATTACACCGGGGAGCTGTTTTTT
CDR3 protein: CSVDLDYTGELFF

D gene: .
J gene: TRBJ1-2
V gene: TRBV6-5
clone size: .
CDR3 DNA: TGTGCCACAGTATCTCTCGGGAGCTATGGCTACACCTTC
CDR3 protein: CATVSLGSYGYTF

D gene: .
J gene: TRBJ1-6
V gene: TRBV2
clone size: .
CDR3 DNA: TGTGCCAGCAGAACTGAGAAGGGAGGCTCACCCCTCCACTTT
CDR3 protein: CASRTEKGGSPLHF